This TCR beta chain was captured by sequencing in a study of T cells in Graves' hyperthyroidism and ophthalmopathy. Study-level findings and limits: Researchers found most expanded thyroid clonotypes above 0.001 in blood as well.

Calling Graves' hyperthyroidism stable meant ophthalmopathy did not progress within 18 months. The sample holds one count of this clonotype. No antigen is known for it. A junction boundary mismatches the germline segment, possibly from a read error. TCR beta CDR3 region amplification was performed from RNA transcripts. The TCR CDR3 was amplified in a first-round RT-PCR using the HTBI primer set. TCRdb itself ran the multiplex PCR reads through MiXCR, one entry per CDR3 protein. The sample consists of 340,000 or so distinct CDR3 sequences, around a sixth of them appearing once. Sequencing was carried out using blood. The TCR originated in a woman in her 50s with Graves' hyperthyroidism.

CDR3 amino acids: CASSFRVPGANVRTF. In DNA form, the CDR3 reads TGTGCCAGCAGCTTCAGGGTACCTGGGGCCAACGTCCGGACTTTC. The chain couples TRBV7-9 to TRBJ2-6, with a tentative D call TRBD1 (5 bases). From germline, CDR1 is SEHNR and CDR2 FQNEAQ (reference sequence). This CDR3 has 15 residues.